The TCR beta chain described here comes from a study of T cell responses to AZD1222 COVID-19 vaccine. Profiling relied on immunoSEQ multiplex PCR, and the TCRdb table lists in-frame clones only, not all of them. The sample carries about 64,000 clones, about 90% recorded once. CDR3 size: 14 residues. Trimming stripped 1 base from V and 2 bases from J, with 7 bases between. Germline V gene sequence: CDR1 SGHTA, CDR2 FQGNSA. As for this clone: Antigen unknown.

Study-wide results and limits: The sample set comprised mostly white British donors with more females, and clonal diversity was possibly underestimated.

The V gene is TRBV7-2, the J gene TRBJ2-3; no clear D. The sequences come from peripheral blood, collected 28 days after the second dose of the MenACWY control vaccine. The receptor's source is an adult who received the MenACWY meningococcal vaccine as a control. The CDR3, as DNA: TGTGCCAGCAGCTTAGTCGGTTCCACAGATACGCAGTATTTT. Residues: CASSLVGSTDTQYF.